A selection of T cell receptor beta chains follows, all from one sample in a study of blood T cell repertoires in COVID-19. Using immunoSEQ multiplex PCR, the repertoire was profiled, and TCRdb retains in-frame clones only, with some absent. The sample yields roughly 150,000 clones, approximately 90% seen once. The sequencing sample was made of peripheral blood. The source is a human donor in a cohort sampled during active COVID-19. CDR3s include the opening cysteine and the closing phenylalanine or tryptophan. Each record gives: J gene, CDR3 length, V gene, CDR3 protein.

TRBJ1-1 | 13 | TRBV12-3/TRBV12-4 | CASSTGRATEAFF
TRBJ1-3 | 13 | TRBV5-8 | CASSPNGGNTIYF
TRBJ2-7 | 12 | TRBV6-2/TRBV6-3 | CASSQGTYEQCF
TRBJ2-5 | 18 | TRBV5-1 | CASSLGGLAGGNQETQYF
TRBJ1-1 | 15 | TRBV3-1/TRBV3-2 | CASSQGQGMNTEAFF
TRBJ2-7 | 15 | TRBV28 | CASSTFTGSSYEQYF
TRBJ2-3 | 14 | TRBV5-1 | CASRPHTKLDTQYF
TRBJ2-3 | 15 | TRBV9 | CASSRTGVPTDTQYF
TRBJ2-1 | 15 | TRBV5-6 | CASSLGLDPYNEQFF
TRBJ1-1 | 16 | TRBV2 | CASSEALWAGDTEAFF
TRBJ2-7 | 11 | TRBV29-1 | CSGNRGPEQYF
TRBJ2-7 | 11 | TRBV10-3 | CAISESSEQYF
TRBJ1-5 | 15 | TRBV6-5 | CASSYSPHRHQPQHF
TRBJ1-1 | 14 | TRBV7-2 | CASSPGQGSLKAFF
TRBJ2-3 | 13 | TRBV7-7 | CASSLGGPDTQYF
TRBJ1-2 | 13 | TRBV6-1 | CASSEVGWGGYTF
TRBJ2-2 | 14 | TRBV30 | CAWSAGVEAGELFF
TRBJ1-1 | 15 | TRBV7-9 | CASSLASLWNTEAFF
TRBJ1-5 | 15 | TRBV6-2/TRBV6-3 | CASSYHGRADQPQHF
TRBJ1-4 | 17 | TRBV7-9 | CASSAFHRGQGNEKLFF
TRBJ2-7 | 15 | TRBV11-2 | CASSPGGGQGTIEYF
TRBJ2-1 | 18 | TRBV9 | CASSLRGTSGGAYNEQFF
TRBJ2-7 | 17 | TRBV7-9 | CASSSTTLATHRYEQYF
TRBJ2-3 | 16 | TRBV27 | CASSLLGSGGPDTQYF
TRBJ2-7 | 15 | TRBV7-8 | CASSPTLDPAGEQYF
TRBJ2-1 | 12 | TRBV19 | CASSFTLNEQFF
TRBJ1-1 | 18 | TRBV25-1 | CASSRGGWNIRSNTEAFF
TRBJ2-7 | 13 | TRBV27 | CASKRTGAYEQYF
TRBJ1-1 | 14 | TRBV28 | CASSSGRGPTEAFF
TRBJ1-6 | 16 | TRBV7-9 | CASRPIGQGQNSPLHF